One T cell receptor (beta chain) is described in this entry. This sample stems from a study of blood T cell repertoires in COVID-19. Germline V gene data show CDR1 as SGHAT and CDR2 as FQNNGV. CDR3 length equals 19 residues. V dropped 5 bases and J dropped 4; count of bases not matched to a gene: 14. Here immunoSEQ multiplex PCR was the method, and the copy in TCRdb shows in-frame clones only, minus some. The sample lists some 120,000 clones; roughly 80% were seen once. The sample was peripheral blood. The clonotype comes from a woman aged 45-60 years with acute or convalescent COVID-19. The chain links TRBV11-2 to TRBJ2-3, with TRBD2 identical over 14 bases. CDR3 bases: TGTGCCAGCAGCCCGAAAAGCAGACTAGCGGGGGGGCCTTCAGATACGCAGTATTTT. This translates into CASSPKSRLAGGPSDTQYF.